The entry that follows covers one TCR beta chain sequence. No antigen is known for it. The record has no base qualities; no much larger clone is one base away. Its CDR3 holds 16 amino acids, cysteine through phenylalanine. Just the 48-base CDR3 DNA is kept, in frame starting at base 1. CDR1 is given as KGHDR and CDR2 as SFDVKD, both from the germline V gene. Trimming removed 4 bases from V and 4 bases from J; the gene matches leave 10 bases unexplained. This sample was included in a study of T cells in Graves' hyperthyroidism and ophthalmopathy (dated by TCRdb to about 2019). About the full investigation: Peripheral blood was sampled at the time of initial diagnosis, prior to any treatment. TCR V-J signatures able to tell the groups apart were searched for in a discovery cohort of 95 to 100 patients, of whom about 40 had Graves' ophthalmopathy and about 60 had stable Graves' hyperthyroidism. Prospective prediction of ophthalmopathy was tested in an independent validation cohort consisting of 18 to 20 hyperthyroidism patients and approximately 16 patients who later progressed to ophthalmopathy. The roughly 100 discovery patients were divided at random into training and test sets in a 7:3 ratio. Thyroid tissue and blood T-cell repertoires from six Graves' hyperthyroidism patients were also compared in the study. Once sampling was done, hyperthyroidism patients were given methimazole at a starting dose of 30 mg daily, whereas ophthalmopathy patients were given high-dose intravenous methylprednisolone. The paper reports TCR Vbeta CDR3 sequencing of more than 120 peripheral blood samples: 40 to 45 ophthalmopathy, about 75 hyperthyroidism and roughly 17 progressor patients. Overall study outcomes, separate from this receptor: Most expanded thyroid clonotypes (frequency above 0.001) were also detected in blood, a finding suggesting that blood repertoires may reflect thyroid immune responses. A 13 V-J signature model separated ophthalmopathy from stable hyperthyroidism, with 87.88% sensitivity and roughly 84% specificity in cross-validation and 80%/75% in testing. No statistical method was used to fix the sample size in advance, and group allocation was not hidden from the investigators. In validation, the model predicted progression to ophthalmopathy a median of roughly six months before onset, with approximately 70% sensitivity and roughly 77% specificity.

Amplification of TCR beta CDR3 regions was carried out from RNA transcripts. A first-round RT-PCR of the TCR CDR3 used the HTBI primer set with the Qiagen OneStep RT-PCR kit. The libraries were constructed in a second round of multiplex PCR and then size-selected and purified. Sequencing of the libraries was done on an Illumina HiSeq2000 using paired-end 100 bp reads. Regarding the original processing steps: SOAPnuke was used to process the raw data, removing reads that contained adapters or uncalled bases, had a mean Phred below 15, or lacked an exact match to the constant primer or identifier. COPE v1.2.5 was used to merge high-quality paired reads, and clonotypes were defined as unique nucleotide sequences. MiTCR v1.1 was used to align clonotypes to the IMGT TRBV, TRBD and TRBJ reference segments. The analysis was restricted to V-J combinations with a frequency above 0.0001, which together covered just over 99% of the repertoires. A TCS score was defined as the ratio between F50 (clonal expansion) and ExV (chaos), using BLOSUM62-based TCRdist between CDR3 peptides within each V-J. Welch's t-statistics and random forest reduced around 520 V-J features to 13, which were used in a naive Bayes classifier (R e1071). Clones were called with MiXCR by TCRdb after fastp trimmed the public reads at Q25, and only in-frame beta chains were retained. Rows are combined by CDR3 protein, so each entry shows the most common genes and DNA. These V and J calls are TCRdb output, not the study's own analysis. Here the sample has more than 350,000 distinct CDR3 sequences; about 16% occur a single time. The ten largest clones represent around a third of the sample.

Stable Graves' hyperthyroidism was defined as the absence of progression to ophthalmopathy over 18 months of follow-up. The hyperthyroidism patients were between 18 and 65 years old and newly diagnosed, with a disease duration of less than 2 months. Any patient with an uncontrolled infection, another autoimmune disease, pregnancy or lactation was excluded. Clinical symptoms, serum thyroxine and TRAb, thyroid ultrasound, and orbital computed tomography formed the basis for the diagnoses. PBMCs were isolated from 10 ml of fresh peripheral blood by Ficoll-Paque density gradient centrifugation. Total RNA was extracted with Trizol reagent, and quality was checked on an Agilent 2100 Bioanalyzer.

Source material: blood. The sequence derives from a woman between 25 and 40 years old with Graves' hyperthyroidism. This chain is built from TRBV24-1 and TRBJ2-3; the junction holds 7 bases that match TRBD1. At the DNA level, the sequence is TGTGCCACCAGTGACCCTAGACAGGGTCGGGCAGATACGCAGTATTTT. Protein translation: CATSDPRQGRADTQYF.